This T cell receptor beta chain comes out of a study of T-cell reconstitution after alpha-beta-depleted transplantation in children (dated by TCRdb to 2016 to 2018). Study-level background: T-cell immune reconstitution after TCRalphabeta/CD19-depleted allogeneic hematopoietic cell transplantation in children was quantitatively tracked in the study by means of TCR repertoire profiling.

This specimen's treatment or condition label, per the study, means: allogeneic hematopoietic cell transplantation with graft depleted of TCRalphabeta T cells and CD19 B cells. TCRalphabeta/CD19-depleted allogeneic hematopoietic cell grafts were given to the transplant recipients, all of whom were children. V is trimmed back by 7 bases and J by 5 bases, and the junction contains 14 bases that no gene match accounts for. The germline V gene yields MNHNS for CDR1 and SASEGT for CDR2. Measured from the cysteine to the phenylalanine, the CDR3 is 15 residues long. Only CDR3 DNA is held: 45 bases, read in frame from base 1. The full study reports these points: Over the following months the frequencies of hyperexpanded clones went down, and after one year T-cell counts and TCRbeta diversity were mostly credited to newly produced T cells. Apparently early alphabetaT-cell count recovery about two months after transplant reportedly relied on only several hundred rapidly expanded clones derived from non-depleted graft cells. In some patients, the high TCRbeta diversity seen at day 60 was put down to recipient T cells and intrathymic progenitors that had survived conditioning.

The library was made by PCR. The listed sequencing device is Illumina HiSeq 2500. Molecular barcoding was employed in the preparation of TCR libraries, with unique molecular identifiers being used to normalize TCRbeta repertoire quantification. Starting from the raw public reads, TCRdb applied fastp trimming at Q25, assembled clones with MiXCR and retained in-frame beta chains. Rows with a matching CDR3 protein are joined into one entry that keeps the most common DNA and genes. This sample holds about a million distinct CDR3 sequences; 25% to 30% were observed only once. The top ten hold roughly 30% of the sample. This clonotype was counted only a few times. Its target antigen remains unknown. No base-level quality is on record; no much larger clone is a single base apart.

The sample in question was PBMCs, mostly from graft donor cells, obtained 360 days after TCRalphabeta/CD19-depleted stem cell transplant. The rearranged chain carries TRBV6-1 and TRBJ2-7, and TRBD2 aligns with 7 junction nucleotides. The TCR was taken from a boy under two years old who had a stem cell transplant for SCID, so the T cells may come from the graft donor. The sequenced DNA is TGTGCCAGCAAGAGCAGGGAGGGCGCGGTCGACGAGCAGTACTTC. Its coded protein is CASKSREGAVDEQYF.